One and the same sample provided the 10 T cell receptor beta chains below, sequenced in a study of OX40 agonist ivuxolimab in advanced cancers. Profiled with immunoSEQ multiplex PCR; TCRdb holds only in-frame clones, not every one. The sample consists of 72,000 or so clones, roughly 80% of them appearing once. Material: CD4+ or CD8+ T cells sorted from blood, obtained in a trial of the OX40 agonist ivuxolimab. Source of these receptors: an adult with an advanced solid tumor such as melanoma, head and neck, liver or kidney cancer.

The chain uses TRBV10-3 and TRBJ1-5, with a tentative D call TRBD1 (6 bases). Germline CDR1 ENHRY, CDR2 SYGVKD. V lost 3 bases and J 4 bases, leaving 10 bases between the germline ends. The CDR3 sequence is 14 residues long. The CDR3 region is CAISDNGQNQPQHF. The CDR3 DNA sequence: TGTGCCATCAGTGATAACGGACAGAATCAGCCCCAGCATTTT.

The chain joins TRBV27 to TRBJ1-2, with D possibly being TRBD1 (5 bases). Germline V gene sequence: CDR1 MNHEY, CDR2 SMNVEV (reference sequence). This CDR3 spans 14 amino acids. The V gene lost 6 bases and the J gene lost 1 base, with 12 bases spanning the gap. The CDR3 nucleotides are TGTGCCAGCAGCCACGACAGACGTAACTATGGCTACACCTTC. As protein: CASSHDRRNYGYTF.

The chain recombines TRBV5-5 with TRBJ2-3; no definite D call. This CDR3 has 11 residues. Germline V gene lookup returns CDR1 SGHKS and CDR2 YYEKEE (reference sequence). V was cut by 7 bases and J by 4 bases, with 7 bases left in between. CDR3 in amino acids: CASSFADTQYF. CDR3 in DNA: TGTGCCAGCTCTTTCGCAGATACGCAGTATTTT.

This chain links TRBV9 with TRBJ2-1; 13 bases are a match to TRBD2. V shed 4 bases, J shed 2 bases, and the junction held 9 bases outside the gene matches. The CDR3 extends over 18 amino acids. Germline values: CDR1 SGDLS, CDR2 YYNGEE. CDR3 in amino acids: CASSFRGLAGSPYNEQFF. The CDR3 DNA reads TGTGCCAGCAGCTTCCGGGGACTAGCGGGATCCCCCTACAATGAGCAGTTCTTC.

The V call is TRBV19, the J call TRBJ2-1; D unresolved. The CDR3 is 11 residues long. The V and J ends lost 7 bases and 10 bases respectively, with 11 bases between them. From germline, CDR1 is LNHDA and CDR2 SQIVND (reference sequence). The DNA of the CDR3 is TGTGCCAGTAATACACTACGAGAGCAGTTCTTC. This translates into CASNTLREQFF. Complete variable domain (other parts from reference TRBV19 and TRBJ2-1): DGGITQSPKYLFRKEGQNVTLSCEQNLNHDAMYWYRQDPGQGLRLIYYSQIVNDFQKGDIAEGYSVSREKKESFPLTVTSAQKNPTAFYLCASNTLREQFFGPGTRLTVL.

V and J are TRBV19 and TRBJ2-1; no reliable D call. The CDR3 has 12 amino acids. Germline-derived CDR1 and CDR2 are LNHDA and SQIVND (reference sequence). Trimming left V 1 base short and J 2 bases short, with 0 bases between. The CDR3 DNA follows: TGTGCCAGTAGTATAGCCTACAATGAGCAGTTCTTC. It encodes CASSIAYNEQFF.

The V call is TRBV5-1, the J call TRBJ2-2; a weak D match, TRBD2 (5 bases). CDR1 SGHRS and CDR2 YFSETQ come from the germline V gene. Trimming took off 3 bases at V and 9 bases at J, with 15 bases between the two ends. The CDR3 totals 14 residues. The CDR3 region has the DNA TGCGCCAGCAGCTGGTTCATGACTAAACGGGAGCTGTTTTTT. It encodes CASSWFMTKRELFF. The whole variable domain, filled in from reference TRBV5-1 and TRBJ2-2, reads KAGVTQTPRYLIKTRGQQVTLSCSPISGHRSVSWYQQTPGQGLQFLFEYFSETQRNKGNFPGRFSGRQFSNSRSEMNVSTLELGDSALYLCASSWFMTKRELFFGEGSRLTVL.

V and J are TRBV30 and TRBJ2-2; 9 bases agree with TRBD1. CDR3 size: 15 residues. CDR1 is GTSNPN, CDR2 SVGIG, per germline (reference sequence). V gave up 0 bases and J gave up 9 bases; unmatched junction bases: 8. CDR3 loop: CAWSVPGQGPRELFF. DNA of the CDR3: TGTGCCTGGAGTGTACCGGGACAGGGCCCCAGGGAGCTGTTTTTT.

This clone was recorded once. The gene calls are TRBV28 and TRBJ2-7; TRBD2 matches at 9 bases. J lost 0 bases, V lost 4 bases, and 4 bases had no gene match. CDR3 length: 15 amino acids. CDR1 is MDHEN, CDR2 SYDVKM, per germline. The CDR3 loop reads CASSSSGTHSYEQYF. In DNA form, the CDR3 reads TGTGCCAGCAGTTCTAGCGGGACCCACTCCTACGAGCAGTACTTC.

The rearrangement uses TRBV6-5 and TRBJ2-4; the D gene could be TRBD1 or TRBD2 (6 bases each). The CDR3 covers 14 residues. Trimming left V 6 bases short and J 11 bases short, with 20 bases between. CDR1 is MNHEY, CDR2 SVGAGI, per germline. The CDR3 here is CASSLIGGQAVQYF. CDR3 coding DNA: TGTGCCAGCAGCCTTATTGGGGGGCAAGCTGTTCAGTACTTC.